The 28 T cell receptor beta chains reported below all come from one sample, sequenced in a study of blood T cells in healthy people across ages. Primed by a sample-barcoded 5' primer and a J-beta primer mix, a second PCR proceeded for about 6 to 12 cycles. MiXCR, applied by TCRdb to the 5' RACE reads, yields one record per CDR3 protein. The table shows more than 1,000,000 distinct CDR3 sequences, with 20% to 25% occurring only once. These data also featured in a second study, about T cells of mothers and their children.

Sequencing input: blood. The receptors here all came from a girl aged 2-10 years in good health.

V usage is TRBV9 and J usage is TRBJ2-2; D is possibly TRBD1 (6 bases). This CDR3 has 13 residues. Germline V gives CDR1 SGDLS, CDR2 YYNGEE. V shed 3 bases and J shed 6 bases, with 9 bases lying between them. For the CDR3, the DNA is TGTGCCAGCAGCGCCCAGGGGTCCGGGGAGCTGTTTTTT. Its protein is CASSAQGSGELFF.

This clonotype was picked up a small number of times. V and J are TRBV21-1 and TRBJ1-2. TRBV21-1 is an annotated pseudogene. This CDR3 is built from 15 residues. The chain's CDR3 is CASSKDLGRPYGYTF. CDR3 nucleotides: TGTGCCAGCAGCAAAGATTTGGGCAGACCCTATGGCTACACCTTC.

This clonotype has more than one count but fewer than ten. The CDR3 nucleotides are TGTGCCAGCAGTTTTTTGGAGGCGGGAGGGCCCCACAATGAGCAGTTCTTC. It translates to CASSFLEAGGPHNEQFF. The rearrangement joins TRBV27 to TRBJ2-1; 9 positions agree with TRBD2. The junction had 11 bases not matched to a gene; V was cut back by 3 bases and J by 5 bases. The CDR3 consists of 17 residues. CDR1 and CDR2 (germline): MNHEY, SMNVEV (reference sequence).

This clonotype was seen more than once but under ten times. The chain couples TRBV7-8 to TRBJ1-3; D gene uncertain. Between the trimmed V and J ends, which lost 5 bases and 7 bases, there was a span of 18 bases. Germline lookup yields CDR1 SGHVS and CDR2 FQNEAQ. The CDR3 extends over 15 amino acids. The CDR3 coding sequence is TGTGCCAGCAGCCTCGCGCGGACCTACCTTAACACCATATATTTT. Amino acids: CASSLARTYLNTIYF.

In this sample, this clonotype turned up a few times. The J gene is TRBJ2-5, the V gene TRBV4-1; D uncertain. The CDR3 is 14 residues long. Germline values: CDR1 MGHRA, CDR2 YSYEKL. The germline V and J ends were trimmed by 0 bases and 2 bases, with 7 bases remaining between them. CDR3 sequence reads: CASSQEWRQETQYF. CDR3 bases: TGCGCCAGCAGCCAAGAGTGGAGACAAGAGACCCAGTACTTC.

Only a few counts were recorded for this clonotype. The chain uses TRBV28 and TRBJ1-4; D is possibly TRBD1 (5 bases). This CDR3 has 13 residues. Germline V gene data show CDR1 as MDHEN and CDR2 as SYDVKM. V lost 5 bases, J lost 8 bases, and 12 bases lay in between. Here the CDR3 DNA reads TGTGCCAGCAGTCCGGGACGGGAGGAAAAACTGTTTTTT. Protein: CASSPGREEKLFF.

The CDR3 DNA follows: TGTGCCAGCCGAGGCACCAATCAGCCCCAGCATTTT. It encodes CASRGTNQPQHF. The V and J genes are TRBV12-3 or TRBV12-4 and TRBJ1-5; D unresolved. The CDR3 is made up of 12 amino acids. V shed 8 bases and J shed 3 bases, with 8 bases lying between them.

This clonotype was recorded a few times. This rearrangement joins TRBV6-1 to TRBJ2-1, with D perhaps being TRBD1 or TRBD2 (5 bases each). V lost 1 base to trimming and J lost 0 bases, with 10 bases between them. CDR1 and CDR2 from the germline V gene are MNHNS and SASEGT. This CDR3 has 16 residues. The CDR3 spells CASSEVDGASYNEQFF. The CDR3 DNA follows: TGTGCCAGCAGTGAAGTGGACGGGGCCTCCTACAATGAGCAGTTCTTC.

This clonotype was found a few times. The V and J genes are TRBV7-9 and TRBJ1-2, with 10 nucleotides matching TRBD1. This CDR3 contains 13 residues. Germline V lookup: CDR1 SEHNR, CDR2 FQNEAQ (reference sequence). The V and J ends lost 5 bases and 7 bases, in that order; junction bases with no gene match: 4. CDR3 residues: CASSPDRGGGYTF. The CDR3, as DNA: TGTGCCAGCAGCCCGGACAGGGGGGGTGGCTACACCTTC.

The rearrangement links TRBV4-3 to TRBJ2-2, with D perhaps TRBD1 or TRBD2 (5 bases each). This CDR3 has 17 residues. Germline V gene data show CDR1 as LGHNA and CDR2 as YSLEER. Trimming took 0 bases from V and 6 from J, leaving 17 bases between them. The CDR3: CASSQDWIGAGPGELFF. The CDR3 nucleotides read TGCGCCAGCAGCCAAGATTGGATCGGGGCCGGGCCCGGGGAGCTGTTTTTT.

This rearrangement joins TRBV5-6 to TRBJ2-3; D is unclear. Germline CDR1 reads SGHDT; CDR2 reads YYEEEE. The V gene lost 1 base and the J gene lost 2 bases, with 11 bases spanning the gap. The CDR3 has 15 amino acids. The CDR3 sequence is CASSLRLTYTDTQYF. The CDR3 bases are TGTGCCAGCAGCTTGAGGCTCACGTACACAGATACGCAGTATTTT.

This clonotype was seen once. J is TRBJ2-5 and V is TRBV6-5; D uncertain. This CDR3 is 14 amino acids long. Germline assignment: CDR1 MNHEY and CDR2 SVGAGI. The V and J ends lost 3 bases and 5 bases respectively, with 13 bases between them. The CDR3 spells CASSYAALSETQYF. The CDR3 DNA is TGTGCCAGCAGTTATGCCGCCCTTTCGGAGACCCAGTACTTC.

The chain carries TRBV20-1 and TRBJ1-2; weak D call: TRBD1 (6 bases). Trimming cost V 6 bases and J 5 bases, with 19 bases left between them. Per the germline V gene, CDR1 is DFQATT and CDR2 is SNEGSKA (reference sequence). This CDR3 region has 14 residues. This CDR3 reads CSARQDPGTYGYTF. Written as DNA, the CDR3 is TGCAGTGCCCGACAGGATCCCGGAACTTATGGCTACACCTTC.

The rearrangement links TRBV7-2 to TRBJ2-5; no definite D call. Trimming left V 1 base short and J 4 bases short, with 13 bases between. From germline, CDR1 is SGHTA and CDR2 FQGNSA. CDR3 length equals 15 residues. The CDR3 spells CASSLVGVGSETQYF. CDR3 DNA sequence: TGTGCCAGCAGCTTAGTAGGTGTGGGGTCAGAGACCCAGTACTTC. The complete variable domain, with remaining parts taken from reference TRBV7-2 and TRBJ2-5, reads GAGVSQSPSNKVTEKGKDVELRCDPISGHTALYWYRQSLGQGLEFLIYFQGNSAPDKSGLPSDRFSAERTGGSVSTLTIQRTQQEDSAVYLCASSLVGVGSETQYFGPGTRLLVL.

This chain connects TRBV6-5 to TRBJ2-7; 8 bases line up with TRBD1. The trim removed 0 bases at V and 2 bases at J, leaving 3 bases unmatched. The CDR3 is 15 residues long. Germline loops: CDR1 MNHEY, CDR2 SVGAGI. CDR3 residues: CASSYSGTGTYEQYF. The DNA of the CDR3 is TGTGCCAGCAGTTACTCTGGGACAGGAACCTACGAGCAGTACTTC.

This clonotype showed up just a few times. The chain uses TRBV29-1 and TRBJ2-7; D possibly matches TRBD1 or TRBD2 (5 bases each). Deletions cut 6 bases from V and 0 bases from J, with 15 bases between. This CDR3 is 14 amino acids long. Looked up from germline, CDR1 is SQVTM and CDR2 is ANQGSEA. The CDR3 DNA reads TGCAGCGTCGACGGGACCGCTAACTCCTACGAGCAGTACTTC. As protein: CSVDGTANSYEQYF.

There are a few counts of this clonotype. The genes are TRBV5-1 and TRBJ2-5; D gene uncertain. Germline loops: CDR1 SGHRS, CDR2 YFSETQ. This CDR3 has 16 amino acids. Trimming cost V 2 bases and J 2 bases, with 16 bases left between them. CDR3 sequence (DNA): TGCGCCAGCAGCTTTACCTCCGTGAGACCACAAGAGACCCAGTACTTC. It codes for CASSFTSVRPQETQYF.

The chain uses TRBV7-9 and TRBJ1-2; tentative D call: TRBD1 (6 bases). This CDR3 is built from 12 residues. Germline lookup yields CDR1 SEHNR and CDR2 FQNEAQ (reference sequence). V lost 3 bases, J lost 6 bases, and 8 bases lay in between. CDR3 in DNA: TGTGCCAGCAGCTTCTACAGGGATGGCTACACCTTC. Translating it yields CASSFYRDGYTF.

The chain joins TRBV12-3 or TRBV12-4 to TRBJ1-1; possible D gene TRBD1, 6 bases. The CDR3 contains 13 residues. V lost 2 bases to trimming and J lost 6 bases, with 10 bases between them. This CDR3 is CASSLRGWPEAFF. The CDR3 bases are TGTGCCAGCAGTTTAAGGGGGTGGCCTGAAGCTTTCTTT.

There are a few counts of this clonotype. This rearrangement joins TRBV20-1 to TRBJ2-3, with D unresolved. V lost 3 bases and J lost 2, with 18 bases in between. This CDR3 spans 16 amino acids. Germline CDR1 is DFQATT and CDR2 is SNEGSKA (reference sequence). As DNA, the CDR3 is TGCAGTGCTAGGGCCAACTTCGGGCTCCTCACAGATACGCAGTATTTT. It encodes CSARANFGLLTDTQYF.

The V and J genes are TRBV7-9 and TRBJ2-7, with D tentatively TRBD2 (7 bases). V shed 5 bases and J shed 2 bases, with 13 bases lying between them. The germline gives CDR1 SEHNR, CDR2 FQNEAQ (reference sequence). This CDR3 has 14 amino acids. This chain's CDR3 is CASSPGGGTYEQYF. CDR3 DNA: TGTGCCAGCAGCCCGGGGGGCGGAACCTACGAGCAGTACTTC.

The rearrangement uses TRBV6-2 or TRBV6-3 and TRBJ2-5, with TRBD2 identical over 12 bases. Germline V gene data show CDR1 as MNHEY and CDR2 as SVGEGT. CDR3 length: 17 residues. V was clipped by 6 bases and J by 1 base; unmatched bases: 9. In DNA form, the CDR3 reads TGTGCCAGCAGACCCGGACTAGCGGGGAACGTCCAAGAGACCCAGTACTTC. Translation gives CASRPGLAGNVQETQYF.

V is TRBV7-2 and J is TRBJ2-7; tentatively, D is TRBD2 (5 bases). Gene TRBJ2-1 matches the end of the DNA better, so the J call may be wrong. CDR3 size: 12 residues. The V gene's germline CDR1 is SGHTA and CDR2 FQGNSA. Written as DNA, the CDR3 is TGTGCCAGCAGTCATACGGGGAATGAGCAGTTCTTC. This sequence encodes CASSHTGNEQFF.

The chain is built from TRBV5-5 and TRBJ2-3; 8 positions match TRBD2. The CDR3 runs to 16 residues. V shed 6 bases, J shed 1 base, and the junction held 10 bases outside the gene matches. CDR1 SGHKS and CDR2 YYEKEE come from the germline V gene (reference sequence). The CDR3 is CASIERGTIGTDTQYF. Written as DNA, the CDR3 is TGTGCCAGCATCGAGCGGGGGACGATCGGCACAGATACGCAGTATTTT. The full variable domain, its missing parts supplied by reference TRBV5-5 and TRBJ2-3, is DAGVTQSPTHLIKTRGQQVTLRCSPISGHKSVSWYQQVLGQGPQFIFQYYEKEERGRGNFPDRFSARQFPNYSSELNVNALLLGDSALYLCASIERGTIGTDTQYFGPGTRLTVL.

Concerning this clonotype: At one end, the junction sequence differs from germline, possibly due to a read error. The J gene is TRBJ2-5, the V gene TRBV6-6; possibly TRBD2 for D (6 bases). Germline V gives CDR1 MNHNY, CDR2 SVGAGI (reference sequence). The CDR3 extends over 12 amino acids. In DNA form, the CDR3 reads TGTGCCAGCAGAGACCGACGGGACTTGATTTTGTTC. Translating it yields CASRDRRDLILF.

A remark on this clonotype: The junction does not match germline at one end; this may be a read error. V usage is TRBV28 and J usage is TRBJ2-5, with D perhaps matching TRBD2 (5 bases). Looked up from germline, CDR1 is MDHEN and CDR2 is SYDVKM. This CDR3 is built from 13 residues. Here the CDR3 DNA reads TGTGTCAGCAGTTTCGAGGGCGGAGAGACCCAGTACTTC. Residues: CVSSFEGGETQYF.

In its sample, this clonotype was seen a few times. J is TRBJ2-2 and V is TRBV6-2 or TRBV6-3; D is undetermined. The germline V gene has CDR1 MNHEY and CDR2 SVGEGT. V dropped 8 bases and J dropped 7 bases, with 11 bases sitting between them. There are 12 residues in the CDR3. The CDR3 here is CASGPQDGELFF. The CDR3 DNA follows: TGTGCCAGCGGCCCGCAGGACGGGGAGCTGTTTTTT.

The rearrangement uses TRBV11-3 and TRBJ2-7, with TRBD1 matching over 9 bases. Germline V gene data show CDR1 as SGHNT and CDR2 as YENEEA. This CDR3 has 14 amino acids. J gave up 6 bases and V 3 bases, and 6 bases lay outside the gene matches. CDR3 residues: CASSFATGGVEQYF. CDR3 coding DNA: TGTGCCAGCAGCTTTGCGACAGGGGGTGTCGAGCAGTACTTC.